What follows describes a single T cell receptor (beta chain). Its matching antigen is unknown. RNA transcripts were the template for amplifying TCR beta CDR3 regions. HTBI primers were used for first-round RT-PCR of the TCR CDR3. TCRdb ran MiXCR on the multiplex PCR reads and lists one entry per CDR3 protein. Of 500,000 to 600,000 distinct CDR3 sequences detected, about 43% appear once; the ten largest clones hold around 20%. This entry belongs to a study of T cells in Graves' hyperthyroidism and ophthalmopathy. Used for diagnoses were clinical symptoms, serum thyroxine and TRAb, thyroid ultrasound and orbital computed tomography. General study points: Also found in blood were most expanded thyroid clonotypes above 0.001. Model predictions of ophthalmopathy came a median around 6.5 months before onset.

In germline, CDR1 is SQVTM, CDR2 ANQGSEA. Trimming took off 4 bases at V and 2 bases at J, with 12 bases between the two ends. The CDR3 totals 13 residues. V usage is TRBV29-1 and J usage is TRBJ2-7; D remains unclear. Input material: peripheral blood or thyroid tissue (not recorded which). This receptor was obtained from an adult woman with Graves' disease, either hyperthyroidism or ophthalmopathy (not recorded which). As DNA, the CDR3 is TGCAGCGTTGCAGACGGCGGCACCTACGAGCAGTACTTC. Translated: CSVADGGTYEQYF.